This T cell receptor beta chain is drawn from a study of a mutant IDH1 vaccine in newly diagnosed glioma. Across the study: The first vaccination came 4-6 weeks after radiotherapy alone, or with temozolomide cycles. Study results and caveats: Of the patients, around 93% had vaccine-induced immune responses.

Trimming removed 6 bases at V and 3 bases at J, with 8 bases between. CDR3 length: 11 amino acids. Germline V gives CDR1 SQVTM, CDR2 ANQGSEA. Details on this clone: What it binds is unknown.

Time point defined: week 5, during vaccination. Doses of 300 ug of mutant IDH1 20-mer peptide were given with topical imiquimod. The donors had new WHO grade 3 or 4 astrocytomas; these were IDH1-mutant and ATRX-lost. The repertoire was sequenced with immunoSEQ multiplex PCR; TCRdb's copy has only in-frame clones and lacks some. The repertoire holds roughly 62,000 clones, with around 84% as singletons. The clonotype was recovered from a woman in her fifties or sixties with glioma. The specimen was PBMCs, collected from a glioma patient whose treatment included an IDH1 peptide vaccine. The chain couples TRBV29-1 to TRBJ1-2; unclear D gene. Written as DNA, the CDR3 is TGCAGCGTCCGAATTGACTATGGCTACACCTTC. It translates to CSVRIDYGYTF.